The text below deals with one T cell receptor (beta chain). What it binds is unknown. A second PCR, run for about 7 to 11 cycles, used a sample-barcoded 5' primer plus a J-beta primer mix. In TCRdb, the 5' RACE reads were re-called with MiXCR into one record per CDR3 protein. The sample carries 600,000 to 1,000,000 distinct CDR3 sequences, roughly 64% recorded once. This record belongs to a study of blood T cells in healthy people across ages. General study points: The lack of PBMC sorting stopped any conclusive naive versus antigen-experienced comparison. Diversity figures derived from one million T cells were judged to underestimate the true value. Roughly linearly, TCR beta diversity per million T cells fell as age increased.

Trimming cost V 3 bases and J 3 bases, with 14 bases left between them. The CDR3 runs to 15 residues. Germline V lookup: CDR1 SNHLY, CDR2 FYNNEI. J is TRBJ1-1 and V is TRBV2; weak D call: TRBD1 (5 bases). Sequencing used blood. The receptor was derived from a man aged 25 to 45 in good health. The CDR3 DNA sequence: TGTGCCAGCAGTGAGGGTTTCGGGGGATACACTGAAGCTTTCTTT. It translates to CASSEGFGGYTEAFF.